This T cell receptor beta chain was recovered during a study of cytomegalovirus exposure and HLA in healthy donors (TCRdb year 2017). Some background on the complete study: In an earlier analysis of some 550 of the donors, 250 to 350 Gb of sequence data and just under 120 million unique TCR beta sequences from 180 million or so T cells were reported. Around 300 gigabases of sequencing data and 78 million or so unique TCR sequences were included in an early release covering about 700 HLA-typed donors. The genetic ancestry cluster associated with self-reported Caucasian donors included around four fifths of the 398 genotyped donors. The study aimed to test whether cataloging public T cell receptors could reveal signatures of past pathogen exposure. The study profiled the T cell repertoires of some 610 subjects by immunosequencing and related them to cytomegalovirus serostatus. Along with the roughly 670-subject first cohort, a separate validation cohort of over a hundred different subjects was used. To predict cytomegalovirus infection status, the study combined high-throughput TCR immunosequencing, statistical association of individual TCRs with disease status, and machine learning. In a later analysis, previously published TCR beta repertoires from about 640 donors were re-analyzed and high-resolution HLA genotyping was added so that TCR occurrence patterns could be studied. Rather than drawing on any new phenotypic data, the later analysis identified candidate immune exposures from TCR beta sequences and the way those sequences occurred across donors. An earlier analysis of 587 of the donors applied high-throughput TCR beta sequencing to assess whether each TCR beta V gene segment acted as functional or pseudogenic. Donor age, sex, ethnicity and CMV serostatus were collected together with the repertoire data. A later genetic analysis used genome-wide SNP genotypes for about 60% of the roughly 700 donors, treating that subset as a discovery cohort. All discovery cohort repertoires had been generated on a single sequencing platform. HLA typing covered class I and class II loci at four-digit resolution. The number of donors typed differed by locus, with roughly 629-640 for A, B, C, DRB1 and DQB1, 522 for DQA1, over 600 for DPA1, and approximately 470 for DPB1. Four or five DR-DQ haplotypes were handled as single units for association and clustering, since linkage in the cohort was strong. Among roughly 370 genotyped donors of the cohort, an average of roughly 240,000 unique TCR beta nucleotide sequences were sequenced per donor, roughly 20% of them non-productive. Broader findings and caveats from the paper: In a later analysis, several top co-occurrence clusters were reported to appear linked to parvovirus B19, influenza, CMV and Epstein-Barr virus. The only immune exposure information available for the cohort was CMV serostatus. Specific HLA alleles were associated with 16,951 TCR beta sequences at a false discovery rate of 0.05 in a later analysis. A later genetic analysis associated a missense DCLRE1C variant with V-gene and J-gene trimming of TCR beta chains, and an independent cohort replicated the association. Correlated functional status among segregating V segments might be attributable to linkage disequilibrium, but an unknown experimental factor could not be ruled out. Because the 87-base-pair reads could not distinguish some IMGT-functional V segments, including TRBV6-2 and TRBV6-3, those segments were excluded. The study gave a list of about 160 TCR beta chains associated with cytomegalovirus. According to a later genetic analysis, donors in an Asian-associated ancestry cluster had fewer N-insertions in productive TCRs than the roughly 700-donor mean. This cohort had only TCR beta chains sequenced, and the lack of alpha or paired-chain data limited which features could be detected. Compared with equally common non-associated chains, HLA-associated TCR beta chains in a later analysis were more clonally expanded and had lower generation probabilities. In both the original and validation cohorts, the classifier was reported to diagnose cytomegalovirus status with high specificity and sensitivity. Approximately 18 rarely observed V segments, including chromosome 9 orphons, were excluded from the earlier analysis of several hundred of the donors because counts were too low. In a later analysis, TCR association rates were found to vary across HLA loci, with the most associated TCRs seen for DRB1 alleles and the fewest for HLA-C alleles. According to the authors, the approach could potentially be generalized to other disease states and immunological phenotypes. Presence/absence analyses assumed roughly uniform sequencing depth across donors, an assumption that may not hold. A further reported finding was that TCR beta sequences accurately predicted the HLA-A and HLA-B alleles for most subjects in the first cohort. A cluster of highly shared sequence variants was judged likely to represent a technical artifact of the sequencing pipeline. Three of the identified cytomegalovirus-associated TCR beta chains were confirmed in vitro to be specific for cytomegalovirus antigens. An earlier analysis of some 590 of the donors showed that most TCR beta V segments appeared in productive rearrangements either about 87% or about 30% of the time, which broadly matched IMGT annotations. In a later analysis, most CMV-associated TCR beta chains were found to appear HLA-restricted, with HLA associations seemingly driven largely by CMV exposure. Across donors, most TCR sequences were observed very rarely, whereas some public TCRs were present in many individuals. Because some donors lacked HLA typing at each locus, the association tests relied only on the typed subset. Assigning TCR associations to individual alleles was difficult when HLA alleles, especially DR and DQ, strongly co-occurred.

On this clone: The clone's antigen remains unknown. No base-level quality is on record; no much larger clone is a single base apart.

CDR1 SEHNR and CDR2 FQNEAQ are derived from the germline V gene (reference sequence). Reading from cysteine to phenylalanine, the CDR3 counts 12 amino acids. The kept DNA is CDR3 alone, 36 bases in frame from the first base. Germline trimming: 11 bases from V, 7 bases from J; junction bases outside gene matches: 8. Libraries were constructed by the immunoSEQ multiplex PCR assay. A mixture of 60 forward primers for TCR Vbeta segments and 13 reverse primers for TCR Jbeta segments was used in the multiplex PCR. The CDR3 region of rearranged TCR beta genes was amplified from genomic DNA with a multiplex PCR assay. Amplified TCR beta libraries were sequenced as 87-base-pair reads on the Illumina HiSeq System. The original pipeline was this. A later analysis tallied 75 million to 95 million unique TCR beta chains across the 610 or so repertoires, and around 9.9 million of those chains were shared by two or more donors. Raw reads were error-corrected and collapsed into unique sequences with a nearest-neighbor algorithm that merged closely related sequences to remove PCR and sequencing errors. V, D and J gene segments were assigned by aligning CDR3 sequences to IMGT reference sequences. Each retained sequence needed at least a six-nucleotide match to both a V gene segment and a J gene segment. A rearrangement was called productive if the CDR3 had no stop codons and remained in frame with V and J, and every other rearrangement was called non-productive. CDR3 was defined by IMGT convention, running from the second conserved V-encoded cysteine to the conserved J-encoded phenylalanine. The earlier analysis of some 600 of the donors excluded sequences that lacked an unambiguous match to a single V gene segment. An earlier analysis of under 750 of the donors called V segments functional above 56.7% productive rearrangements and segregating when the between-donor standard deviation exceeded 5%. A statistical classification framework was developed to diagnose cytomegalovirus status using the catalog of TCR beta chain sequences. V and J gene assignment, in a later analysis, came from comparing TCR nucleotide sequences with IMGT/GENE-DB human TR gene sequences. Using the TCRdist pipeline, a later analysis assigned CDR3 sequences along with most-parsimonious VDJ recombination scenarios. In a later analysis, each TCR beta chain was defined by its CDR3 amino acid sequence together with its V-gene family, and reads lacking a unique V-gene family were excluded. A later analysis removed nearly 600 highly shared, low-generation-probability nucleotide sequences to deal with suspected cross-contamination and a sequencing artifact. In a later analysis, a clonal expansion index was calculated for each public chain from normalized within-repertoire ranks of inferred template counts. A later analysis computed generation probabilities with a VDJ recombination model fitted to out-of-frame rearrangements, and checked the results against IGoR. In a later analysis, hypergeometric tests were used to score TCR-TCR, TCR-HLA and TCR-CMV co-occurrence, with a repertoire-size bias correction applied to TCR pairs. False discovery rates were estimated in a later analysis by permuting HLA or CMV assignments 20 times. In a later analysis, co-occurring TCRs were grouped with DBSCAN, and TCRdist sequence similarity was added when clustering was performed within HLA-allele-positive subsets. For co-occurrence clustering, repertoires with fewer than 30,000 or more than 120,000 public chains were excluded, along with roughly 5 repertoires with anomalous nucleotide sharing. The source is immuneACCESS, and TCRdb retained only in-frame sequences with V and J called. Part of the clones is not carried over; for the studies checked, unresolved V genes explain less than half of this, and the remainder is unexplained. V and J calls and clone size are those listed in that table; D and trimming were worked out from the DNA. The sample includes some 91,000 clones, with around four fifths observed a single time. Of the sample, roughly 6.9% is held by the ten largest clones.

The cohort was made up of 500 to 850 healthy bone marrow donors. All cohort members were sampled while nominally healthy, although unrecorded immune exposures were likely present. The donor was CMV seropositive and belonged to the group of some 290 seropositive cohort members. A peripheral blood sample was collected from each donor, and TCR beta sequencing was performed on peripheral blood mononuclear cells. Genomic DNA extraction from the blood cell samples was performed with the Qiagen DNeasy Blood Extraction Kit. Sequencing was performed on PBMCs. The V and J genes are TRBV7-9 and TRBJ2-4; 7 middle bases align to TRBD2. The TCR comes from a man aged 35 to 55 in good health and CMV-seropositive. In nucleotide form, the sequence is TGTGCCGTGGGGGGGACTGGTAACATTCAGTACTTC. Its protein product is CAVGGTGNIQYF.